The T cell receptor (beta chain) described here comes from a study of blood T cell repertoires in COVID-19 (dated by TCRdb to 2018 to 2021). For context, the study as a whole: Samples covering the acute and convalescent phases of COVID-19 were provided by collaborators in the United States, Italy and Spain. HLA class I and class II types, where available, came from metadata supplied by the sample provider rather than from assay-based typing. The repertoires were released in a freely available public database intended as a resource for research on the immune response to SARS-CoV-2. The material from the prospective study consisted of cDNA or gDNA derived from T cells, B-cell-depleted T cells, or PBMCs. Sample metadata almost always included a de-identified subject ID, COVID-19 status, age in years and sex. The dataset comprised deeply sampled blood TCRbeta repertoires from subjects exposed to, actively infected with, or recovered from COVID-19. Samples were obtained from the ongoing ImmuneRACE study (first 160 participants) and from some 1,300 subjects provided by 6 global collaborators. Paper-wide results and their limitations: Clinical and demographic metadata were provided uncurated, with the amount varying by source and participant.

TCRbeta CDR3 regions were amplified from genomic DNA using the immunoSEQ Assay, a bias-controlled multiplex PCR. The study's processing was this. Within the assay, amplification of reference gene primers was used to estimate how many nucleated cells each sample contained. To quantify the absolute abundance of each unique TCRbeta CDR3 rearrangement, sequence reads were collapsed and filtered. For each sample, productive Simpson clonality was calculated by taking the square root of Simpson's diversity index across productive rearrangements. TCRdb took this table from immuneACCESS and kept in-frame rearrangements with V and J called. Such tables lack part of the clones; where checked against another copy, unresolved V genes explain under half of the gap, and the rest is unexplained. V and J calls and clone size are copied from that table; D and trimming were computed from the DNA. Across this sample there are around 94,000 clones, with around nine tenths seen only once. The biggest ten clones account for roughly 1.9% of the sample.

At one collaborating source in Seattle, patients were enrolled during active infection and were followed longitudinally through the course of disease. Whole blood was collected in K2EDTA tubes by collaborating institutions according to the institutions' own protocols. For TCRbeta analysis, collaborators shipped samples in one of three forms: frozen whole blood, isolated PBMCs, or DNA extracted from either of those sample types. In the case of this clone: Its antigen target is currently unknown. No quality values exist for individual bases; no much larger clone is one base distant.

The specimen sequenced was peripheral blood. This sequence originates from a woman aged 45-60 years with COVID-19, enrolled during active disease.

Here is the DNA: TGTGCCAGCAGCGGGTTGATGAACACTGAAGCTTTCTTT. It encodes CASSGLMNTEAFF. The chain is assembled from TRBV27 and TRBJ1-1; the D gene is unclear. Cut back by 6 bases and 0 bases, the V and J ends lie 8 bases apart. The CDR3, from cysteine to phenylalanine, totals 13 residues. CDR3 DNA is the only sequence kept; it has 39 bases, read in frame from the first base. CDR1 MNHEY and CDR2 SMNVEV are derived from the germline V gene (reference sequence).